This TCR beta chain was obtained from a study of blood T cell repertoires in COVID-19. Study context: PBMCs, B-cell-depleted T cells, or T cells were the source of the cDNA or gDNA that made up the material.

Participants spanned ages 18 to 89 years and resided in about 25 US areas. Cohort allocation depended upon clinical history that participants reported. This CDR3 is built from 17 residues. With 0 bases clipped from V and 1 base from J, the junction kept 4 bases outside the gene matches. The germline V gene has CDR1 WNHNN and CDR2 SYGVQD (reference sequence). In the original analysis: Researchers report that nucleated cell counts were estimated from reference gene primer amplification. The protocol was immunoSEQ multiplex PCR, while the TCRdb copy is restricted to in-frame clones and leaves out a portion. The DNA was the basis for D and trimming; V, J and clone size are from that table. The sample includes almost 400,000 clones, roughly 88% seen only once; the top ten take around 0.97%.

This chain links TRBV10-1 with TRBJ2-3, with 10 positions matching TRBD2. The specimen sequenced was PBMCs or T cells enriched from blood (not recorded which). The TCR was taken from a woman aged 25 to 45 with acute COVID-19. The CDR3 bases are TGCGCCAGCAGTGAGTCGAGGCTAGCGGGGGGCACAGATACGCAGTATTTT. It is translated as CASSESRLAGGTDTQYF.